Shown below are 17 T cell receptor beta chains from a single sample sequenced in a study of cytomegalovirus exposure and HLA in healthy donors. A multiplex PCR was run with 60 Vbeta primers and 13 Jbeta primers. This table comes from immunoSEQ multiplex PCR, and its TCRdb copy is limited to in-frame clones, with some not included. The sample holds 150,000 to 200,000 clones; around 84% are singletons and the top ten take 1.5% to 2%. Sequencing was performed on PBMCs. Every receptor here comes from a woman aged 18-35 years in good health and CMV-seronegative.

This clone appeared once. This chain joins TRBV2 and TRBJ1-3; TRBD1 is a possible D gene (6 bases). Germline CDR1 reads SNHLY; CDR2 reads FYNNEI. The V and J ends lost 6 bases and 1 base respectively, with 16 bases between them. The CDR3 has 16 residues. The CDR3: CASSLHSQGSGNTIYF. CDR3 nucleotides: TGTGCCAGCAGCCTCCACTCACAGGGTTCTGGAAACACCATATATTTT. The variable domain in full, with the rest retrieved from reference TRBV2 and TRBJ1-3, is EPEVTQTPSHQVTQMGQEVILRCVPISNHLYFYWYRQILGQKVEFLVSFYNNEISEKSEIFDDQFSVERPDGSNFTLKIRSTKLEDSAMYFCASSLHSQGSGNTIYFGEGSWLTVV.

The gene calls are TRBV5-8 and TRBJ2-7; tentative D call: TRBD2 (7 bases). Germline V gene sequence: CDR1 SGHTS, CDR2 YDEGEE. The CDR3 length is 15 residues. Deletions cut 1 base from V and 4 bases from J, with 15 bases between. The DNA for the CDR3 is TGTGCCAGCAGCTTGACGGGGGGCAGGGGATACGAGCAGTACTTC. It yields the protein CASSLTGGRGYEQYF.

The J gene is TRBJ2-3, the V gene TRBV6-1; TRBD2 aligns across 7 bases. The CDR3 consists of 15 residues. V dropped 2 bases and J dropped 3; count of bases not matched to a gene: 5. CDR1 is MNHNS and CDR2 is SASEGT in the germline V gene. CDR3 in DNA: TGTGCCAGCAGTGAACCGGGACTAAGTACAGATACGCAGTATTTT. Protein sequence: CASSEPGLSTDTQYF.

The rearrangement joins TRBV5-6 to TRBJ2-3; a weak D match, TRBD1 (5 bases). CDR1 and CDR2 from the germline V gene are SGHDT and YYEEEE. The CDR3 runs 14 residues. The germline V and J ends were trimmed by 4 bases and 2 bases, with 11 bases remaining between them. In DNA, the CDR3 is TGTGCCAGCAGCGGGGAACAGGTCACAGATACGCAGTATTTT. This sequence encodes CASSGEQVTDTQYF.

The chain has TRBV29-1 and TRBJ2-5, with 9 bases aligning to TRBD1. Germline-derived CDR1 and CDR2 are SQVTM and ANQGSEA. Germline trimming cut 4 bases from V and 11 bases from J; bases unmatched to any gene: 8. This CDR3 has 12 amino acids. The CDR3 region is CSVVGTGKEQYF. The CDR3 nucleotides read TGCAGCGTTGTGGGGACAGGGAAAGAGCAGTACTTC. Full variable domain (remainder filled in from reference TRBV29-1 and TRBJ2-5): SAVISQKPSRDICQRGTSLTIQCQVDSQVTMMFWYRQQPGQSLTLIATANQGSEATYESGFVIDKFPISRPNLTFSTLTVSNMSPEDSSIYLCSVVGTGKEQYFGPGTRLLVL.

V gene TRBV7-3 combines with J gene TRBJ2-4, with D tentatively TRBD1 (6 bases). V was pared by 5 bases and J by 4 bases, with 12 bases between. There are 14 residues in the CDR3. The germline gives CDR1 SGHTA, CDR2 FQGTGA. The CDR3 nucleotides read TGTGCCAGCAGCACAGGGACGGCAAAAAACATTCAGTACTTC. Translated: CASSTGTAKNIQYF.

CDR3 sequence reads: CAISGQAEGGNTIYF. The CDR3 DNA reads TGTGCCATCAGCGGACAGGCCGAAGGGGGAAACACCATATATTTT. The V call is TRBV10-3, the J call TRBJ1-3; TRBD1 matches at 7 bases. Looked up from germline, CDR1 is ENHRY and CDR2 is SYGVKD. V gave up 6 bases and J gave up 4 bases; unmatched junction bases: 9. This CDR3 contains 15 residues.

The chain has TRBV19 and TRBJ2-7; D is perhaps TRBD1 (6 bases). This CDR3 is built from 15 residues. Germline V gene data show CDR1 as LNHDA and CDR2 as SQIVND (reference sequence). V lost 5 bases and J 0 bases, leaving 14 bases between the germline ends. The CDR3 nucleotides are TGTGCCAGTAGTGATCCCAGGGGCGCCTCCTACGAGCAGTACTTC. Protein: CASSDPRGASYEQYF.

The chain couples TRBV7-9 to TRBJ1-1; 7 bases are a match to TRBD1. The CDR3 has 15 amino acids. Germline V gene lookup returns CDR1 SEHNR and CDR2 FQNEAQ (reference sequence). Losses at the gene ends were 4 bases for V and 5 bases for J; bases not matched to a gene: 10. CDR3 DNA sequence: TGTGCCAGCAGCTCCTACAGGGGAAAGAGGACTGAAGCTTTCTTT. It specifies CASSSYRGKRTEAFF.

This chain uses TRBV5-1 with TRBJ2-2, with 9 positions matching TRBD1. Germline V CDR1 and CDR2: SGHRS, YFSETQ. Trimming cost V 6 bases and J 6 bases; bases outside gene matches: 6. The CDR3 totals 14 residues. CDR3 sequence reads: CASIRDREPGELFF. CDR3 nucleotides: TGCGCCAGCATCAGGGACAGGGAACCCGGGGAGCTGTTTTTT.

The chain recombines TRBV4-1 with TRBJ1-1; 10 bases are shared with TRBD1. The length of the CDR3 is 14 residues. In germline, CDR1 is MGHRA, CDR2 YSYEKL. V dropped 1 base and J dropped 8; count of bases not matched to a gene: 4. CDR3 region: CASSQAGQGGEAFF. For the CDR3, the DNA is TGCGCCAGCAGCCAAGCTGGACAGGGGGGAGAAGCTTTCTTT.

J is TRBJ2-1 and V is TRBV11-3, with TRBD2 identical over 8 bases. Germline V gives CDR1 SGHNT, CDR2 YENEEA. The CDR3 totals 16 residues. The V segment lost 5 bases and the J segment 10 bases; nucleotides outside the gene matches: 16. The CDR3 DNA follows: TGTGCCAGCAGCCGATTCCTAGCGGGCCCCGGAGGGGAGCAGTTCTTC. This translates into CASSRFLAGPGGEQFF.

The chain employs TRBV9 and TRBJ2-3, with D possibly TRBD2 on 6 matching bases. CDR3 length: 17 residues. Trimming pared 0 bases from V and 9 bases from J, leaving 23 bases between. CDR1 SGDLS and CDR2 YYNGEE come from the germline V gene. The CDR3 coding sequence is TGTGCCAGCAGCGTAGATGGGGGGAGTCGCTCCTCAGGCACGCAGTATTTT. Protein product: CASSVDGGSRSSGTQYF.

J is TRBJ2-5 and V is TRBV28; 8 bases agree with TRBD2. The V gene end was trimmed by 6 bases and the J gene end by 2 bases; junction bases not matched to a gene: 5. CDR1 and CDR2 (germline): MDHEN, SYDVKM. The CDR3 is made up of 14 amino acids. CDR3 sequence (DNA): TGTGCCAGCAGAATAGCGGGACTACAAGAGACCCAGTACTTC. This sequence encodes CASRIAGLQETQYF.

With respect to this clone: Distinct nucleotide sequences in the sample also encode this CDR3. The genes are TRBV6-5 and TRBJ2-3, with D perhaps matching TRBD2 (6 bases). The germline CDR1 and CDR2 sequences are MNHEY and SVGAGI. The germline V and J ends were trimmed by 6 bases and 2 bases, with 6 bases remaining between them. This CDR3 region has 12 residues. As DNA, the CDR3 is TGTGCCAGCAGGCGGGACACAGATACGCAGTATTTT. This encodes CASRRDTDTQYF.

The rearrangement links TRBV4-1 to TRBJ2-3; TRBD2 agrees at 15 bases. Germline trimming cut 2 bases from V and 2 bases from J; bases unmatched to any gene: 8. The CDR3 is 19 amino acids. Per the germline V gene, CDR1 is MGHRA and CDR2 is YSYEKL. The CDR3 nucleotides are TGCGCCAGCAGCCAATTTGGGACTAGCGGGGGGCTCGACACAGATACGCAGTATTTT. Translating gives CASSQFGTSGGLDTDTQYF.

The rearrangement uses TRBV7-8 and TRBJ1-6; 8 bases match TRBD1. This CDR3 comprises 14 residues. The trim removed 5 bases at V and 7 bases at J, leaving 4 bases unmatched. Germline values: CDR1 SGHVS, CDR2 FQNEAQ. The CDR3 loop is CASSQGQGNSPLHF. CDR3 nucleotides: TGTGCCAGCAGCCAAGGACAGGGCAATTCACCCCTCCACTTT.